The sequence of this T cell receptor beta chain was determined in a study of shared clonotypes between healthy human individuals. Study-wide results and caveats: Clonotype sharing levels among donors were expected to vary with sequencing depth. Naive CD4 clonotypes were shared across a handful of donors at 5% to 6%. Rarefaction indicated that sorted-subset sequencing remained incomplete although depth was large.

Each subset's genomic DNA was split evenly across several immunoSEQ plates. Generated by immunoSEQ multiplex PCR, the TCRdb table keeps only in-frame clones and is missing some. The sample consists of about 1 million clones, around four fifths of them appearing once. A few counts support this clone. Antigen: not known. Germline V gives CDR1 KGHSH, CDR2 LQKENI. The CDR3 contains 12 residues. Trimming removed 3 bases at V and 7 bases at J, with 10 bases between. The receptor comes from a man in his late teens or twenties in good health. The sample was memory CD4+ T cells sorted from blood. Subset of the sample: CD45RA-negative fraction. The V and J genes are TRBV18 and TRBJ2-7; the D is unclear. CDR3 DNA sequence: TGTGCCAGCTCACCGTCAAGGGTTGAGCAGTACTTC. Protein sequence: CASSPSRVEQYF.